This TCR beta chain derives from a study of spatial heterogeneity in lung cancer. Across the study: Any follow-up PBMC samples that were available went on to be sequenced, and the median time to follow-up was two to three years after resection.

This clonotype showed up just a few times. Specified time point: blood at routine non-recurrence follow-up after resection. The V gene's germline CDR1 is SGHRS and CDR2 YFSETQ. With 2 bases removed from V and 3 bases from J, the gap between germline ends came to 11 bases. The CDR3 runs 14 residues. One entry per CDR3 protein, called by TCRdb with MiXCR from the 5' RACE reads. This repertoire shows 35,000 to 45,000 distinct CDR3 sequences, roughly 20% found once; its top ten account for 7% to 7.5%. This sample comprised PBMCs, obtained at follow-up. The chain is built from TRBV5-1 and TRBJ1-1; a weak D match, TRBD1 (5 bases). This clonotype originated in a female donor with early-stage non-small cell lung cancer. CDR3 in DNA: TGCGCCAGCAGCTTTGCAGGGCTGGACACTGAAGCTTTCTTT. It yields the protein CASSFAGLDTEAFF.